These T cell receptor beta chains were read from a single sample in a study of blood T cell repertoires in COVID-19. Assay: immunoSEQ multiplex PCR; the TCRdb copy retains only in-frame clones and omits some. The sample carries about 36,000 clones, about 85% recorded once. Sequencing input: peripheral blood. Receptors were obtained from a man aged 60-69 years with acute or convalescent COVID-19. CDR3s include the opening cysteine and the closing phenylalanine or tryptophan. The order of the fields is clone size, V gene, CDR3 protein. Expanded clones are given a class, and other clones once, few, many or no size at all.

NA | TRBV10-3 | CAISVLGEDTQYF
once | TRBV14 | CASSQDRKLAGYNEQFF
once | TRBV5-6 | CASSRPTSGRASGELFF
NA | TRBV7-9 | CASSIGKTGSKNIQYF
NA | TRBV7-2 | CASSIRQGPNEQFF
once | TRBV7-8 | CASSPSYGSYQPQHF
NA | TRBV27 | CASRTTSGSVETQYF
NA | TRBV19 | CASSTRTGGHQPQHF
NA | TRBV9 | CASSVFGGSSHEQYF
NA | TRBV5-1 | CASSPEGSGGSETQYF
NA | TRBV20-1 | CSARGDRKAFF